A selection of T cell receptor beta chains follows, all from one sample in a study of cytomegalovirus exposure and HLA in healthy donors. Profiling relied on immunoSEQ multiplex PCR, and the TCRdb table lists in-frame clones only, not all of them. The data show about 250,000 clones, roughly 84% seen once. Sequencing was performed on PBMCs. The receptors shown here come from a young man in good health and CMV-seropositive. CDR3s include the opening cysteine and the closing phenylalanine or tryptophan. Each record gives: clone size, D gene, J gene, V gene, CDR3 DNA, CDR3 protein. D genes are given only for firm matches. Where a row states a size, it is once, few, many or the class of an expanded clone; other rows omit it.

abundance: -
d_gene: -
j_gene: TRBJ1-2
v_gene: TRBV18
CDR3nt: TGTGCCAGCTCAGACGACGGCCGCTATGGCTACACCTTC
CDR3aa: CASSDDGRYGYTF

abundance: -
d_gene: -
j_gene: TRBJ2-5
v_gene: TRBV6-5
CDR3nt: TGTGCCAGCACCCCGGTGCCGGGGGAGACCCAGTACTTC
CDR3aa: CASTPVPGETQYF

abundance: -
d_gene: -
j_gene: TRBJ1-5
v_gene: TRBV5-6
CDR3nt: TGTGCCAGCAGCGTGGGCCTTCTCCTGGATCAGCCCCAGCATTTT
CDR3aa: CASSVGLLLDQPQHF

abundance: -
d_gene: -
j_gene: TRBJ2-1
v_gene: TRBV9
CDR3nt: TGTGCCAGCAGCGTAGATGTAGGTTACAATGAGCAGTTCTTC
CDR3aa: CASSVDVGYNEQFF

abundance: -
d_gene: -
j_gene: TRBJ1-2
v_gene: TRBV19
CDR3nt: TGTGCCAGTAGTATGATCGTATATGGCTACACCTTC
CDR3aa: CASSMIVYGYTF

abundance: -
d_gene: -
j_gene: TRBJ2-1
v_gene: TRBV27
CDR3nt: TGTGCCAGCAGTTTAGTGGGGAATGAGCAGTTCTTC
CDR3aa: CASSLVGNEQFF

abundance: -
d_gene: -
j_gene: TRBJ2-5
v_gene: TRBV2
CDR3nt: TGTGCCAGCAGTGAAGGGGGCGTAGAGACCCAGTACTTC
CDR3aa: CASSEGGVETQYF

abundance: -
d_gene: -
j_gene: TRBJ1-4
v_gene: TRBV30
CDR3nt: TGTGCCTGGAGTGTAGGGACAATCGGCGAAAAACTGTTTTTT
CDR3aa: CAWSVGTIGEKLFF

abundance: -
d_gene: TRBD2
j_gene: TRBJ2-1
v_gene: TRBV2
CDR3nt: TGTGCCAGCACTTATCCCTACGGGACTAGCGCTCATGAGCAGTTCTTC
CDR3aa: CASTYPYGTSAHEQFF

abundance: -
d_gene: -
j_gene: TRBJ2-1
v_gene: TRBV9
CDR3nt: TGTGCCAGCAGCCCCCCTGGGAATAATGAGCAGTTCTTC
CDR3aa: CASSPPGNNEQFF

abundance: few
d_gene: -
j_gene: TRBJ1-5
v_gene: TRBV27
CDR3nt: TGTGCCAGCTCAGGGTTTGGGCAGCCCCAGCATTTT
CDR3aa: CASSGFGQPQHF

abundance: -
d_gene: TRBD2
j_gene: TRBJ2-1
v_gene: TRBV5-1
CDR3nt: TGCGCCAGCAAGACAACTAGCGGCTACAATGAGCAGTTCTTC
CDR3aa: CASKTTSGYNEQFF

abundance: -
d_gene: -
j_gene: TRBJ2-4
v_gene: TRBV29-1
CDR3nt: TGCAGCGTTGAAGAGCACCACGAGGGGGATCGTCCCAAAGGGAACATTCAGTACTTC
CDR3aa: CSVEEHHEGDRPKGNIQYF

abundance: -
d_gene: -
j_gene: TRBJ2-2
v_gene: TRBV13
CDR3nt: TGTGCCAGCAGCTTAACTCTGGAGCCAGTGGGGGGGCTGTTTTTT
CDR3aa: CASSLTLEPVGGLFF

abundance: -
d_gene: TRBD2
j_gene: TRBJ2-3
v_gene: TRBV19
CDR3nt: TGTGCCAGTAGTGGCGGGAGGGCTACAGATACGCAGTATTTT
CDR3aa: CASSGGRATDTQYF

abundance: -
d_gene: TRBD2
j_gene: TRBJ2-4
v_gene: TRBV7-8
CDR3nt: TGTGCCAGCAGCCCAATGGGACTACCAGACATTCAGTACTTC
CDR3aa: CASSPMGLPDIQYF

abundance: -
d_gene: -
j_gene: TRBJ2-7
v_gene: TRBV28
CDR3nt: TGTGCCAGCTGGAACGGGATTCCTTCCTACGAGCAGTACTTC
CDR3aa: CASWNGIPSYEQYF

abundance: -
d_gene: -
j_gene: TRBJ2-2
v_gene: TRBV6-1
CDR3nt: TGTGCCAGCATCGCGGGACTCCGGGCCGGGGAGCTGTTTTTT
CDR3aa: CASIAGLRAGELFF

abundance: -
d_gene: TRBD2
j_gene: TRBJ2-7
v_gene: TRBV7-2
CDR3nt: TGTGCCAGCAGCTTAGGGAGCGGGAGAGGCGGCGAGCAGTACTTC
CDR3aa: CASSLGSGRGGEQYF

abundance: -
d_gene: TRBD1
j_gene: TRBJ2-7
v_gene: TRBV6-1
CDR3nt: TGTGCCAGCAGTGAAGCGGAGGGACAGGGCTCCGAGCAGTACTTC
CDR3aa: CASSEAEGQGSEQYF

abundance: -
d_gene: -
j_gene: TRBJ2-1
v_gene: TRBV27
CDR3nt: TGTGCCAGCAGTTTCAACTCATACAATGAGCAGTTCTTC
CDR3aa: CASSFNSYNEQFF

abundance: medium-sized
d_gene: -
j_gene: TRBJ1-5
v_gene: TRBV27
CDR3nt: TGTGCCAGCAGTGAGCAGGTCTGGCAGCCCCAGCATTTT
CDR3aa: CASSEQVWQPQHF

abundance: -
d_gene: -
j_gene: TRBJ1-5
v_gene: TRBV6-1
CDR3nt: TGTGCCAGCAGTGAAGCTGGCGGAGTCAATCAGCCCCAGCATTTT
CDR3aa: CASSEAGGVNQPQHF

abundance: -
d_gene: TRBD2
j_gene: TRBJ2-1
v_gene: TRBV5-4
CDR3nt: TGTGCCAGCAGCTTGGGGACTAGCGGGAACTATGAGCAGTTCTTC
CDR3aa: CASSLGTSGNYEQFF

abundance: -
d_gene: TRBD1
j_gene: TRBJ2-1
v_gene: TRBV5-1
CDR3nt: TGCGCCAGCAGCTTTGACAGGGGGACCTACAATGAGCAGTTCTTC
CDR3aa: CASSFDRGTYNEQFF

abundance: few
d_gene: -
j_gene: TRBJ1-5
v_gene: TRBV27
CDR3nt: TGTGCCAGCAGTTTATCGACAAGGGGCAATCAGCCCCAGCATTTT
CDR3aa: CASSLSTRGNQPQHF

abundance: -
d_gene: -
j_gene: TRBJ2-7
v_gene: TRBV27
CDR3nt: TGTGCCAGCAGTTTAAACGCAAGAGAGCCCTACGAGCAGTACTTC
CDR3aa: CASSLNAREPYEQYF

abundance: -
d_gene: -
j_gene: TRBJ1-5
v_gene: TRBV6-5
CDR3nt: TGTGCCAGCAGTTACGGTAGAGGCGGACAGCCCCAGCATTTT
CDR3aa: CASSYGRGGQPQHF

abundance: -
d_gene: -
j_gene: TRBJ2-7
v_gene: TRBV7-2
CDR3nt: TGTGCCAGCAGCTTAAGGGCAGGGAGGCCCTACGAGCAGTACTTC
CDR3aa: CASSLRAGRPYEQYF

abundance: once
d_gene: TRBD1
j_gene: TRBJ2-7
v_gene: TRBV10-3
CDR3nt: TGTGCCATCCCCCAAGGGGGCCTCCCCTCCGAGCAGTACTTC
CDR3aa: CAIPQGGLPSEQYF

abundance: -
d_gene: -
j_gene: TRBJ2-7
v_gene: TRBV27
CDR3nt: TGTGCCAGCAGTTTAGCAGGGTCTGGGTACGAGCAGTACTTC
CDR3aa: CASSLAGSGYEQYF

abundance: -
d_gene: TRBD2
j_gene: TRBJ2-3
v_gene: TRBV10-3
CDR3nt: TGTGCCATCAAGAGGCTAGCGGGAGAAGGTGGAGATACGCAGTATTTT
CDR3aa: CAIKRLAGEGGDTQYF

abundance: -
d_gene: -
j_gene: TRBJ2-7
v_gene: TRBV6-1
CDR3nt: TGTGCCAGCAGTGAAGCCCGCGGACTAACCGACTCCTACGAGCAGTACTTC
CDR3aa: CASSEARGLTDSYEQYF

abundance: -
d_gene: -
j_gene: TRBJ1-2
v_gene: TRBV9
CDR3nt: TGTGCCAGCAGCGTAGATAACCTGGGGCCCACCTTC
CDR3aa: CASSVDNLGPTF

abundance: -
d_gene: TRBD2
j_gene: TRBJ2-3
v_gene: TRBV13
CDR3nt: TGTGCCAGCAGCAAGACTAGCGGGAGCACAGATACGCAGTATTTT
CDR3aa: CASSKTSGSTDTQYF

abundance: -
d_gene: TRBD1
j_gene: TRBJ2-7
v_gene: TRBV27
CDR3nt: TGTGCCAGCAGTTTTATCGGGACAGGGGCCTACGAGCAGTACTTC
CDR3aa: CASSFIGTGAYEQYF

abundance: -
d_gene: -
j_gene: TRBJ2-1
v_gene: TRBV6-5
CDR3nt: TGTGCCAGCAGCTTCGGGGGCGGGCTGTACAATGAGCAGTTCTTC
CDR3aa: CASSFGGGLYNEQFF

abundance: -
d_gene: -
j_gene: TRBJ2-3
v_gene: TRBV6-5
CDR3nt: TGTGCCAGCAGGGACGCTCGGGGCCGCACAGATACGCAGTATTTT
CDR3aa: CASRDARGRTDTQYF

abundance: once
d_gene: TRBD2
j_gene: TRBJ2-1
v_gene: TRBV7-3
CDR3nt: TGTGCCAGCAGCCCGCAGCTAGCGGCCAATGAGCAGTTCTTC
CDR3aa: CASSPQLAANEQFF

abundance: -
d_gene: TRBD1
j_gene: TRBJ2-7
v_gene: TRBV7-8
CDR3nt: TGTGCCAGCACCCCTCTGCCGGGACAGGTCGTCTACGAGCAGTACTTC
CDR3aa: CASTPLPGQVVYEQYF

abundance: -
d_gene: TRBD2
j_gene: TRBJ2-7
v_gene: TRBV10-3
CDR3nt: TGTGCCATCAGGATGACTAGCGGGTACGAGCAGTACTTC
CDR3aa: CAIRMTSGYEQYF

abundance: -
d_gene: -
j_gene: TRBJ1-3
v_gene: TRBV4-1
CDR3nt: TGCGCCAGCAGCCAAGATTTGAGGGCTGGAAACACCATATATTTT
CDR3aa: CASSQDLRAGNTIYF

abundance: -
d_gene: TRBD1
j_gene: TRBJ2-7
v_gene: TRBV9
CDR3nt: TGTGCCAGCAGCGTCGGGACAGGGGACCCCTACGAGCAGTACTTC
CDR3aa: CASSVGTGDPYEQYF

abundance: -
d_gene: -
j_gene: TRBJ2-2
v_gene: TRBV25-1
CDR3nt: TGTGCCAGCAGTGAATCAGGGGTTCTCGGCACCGGGGAGCTGTTTTTT
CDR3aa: CASSESGVLGTGELFF

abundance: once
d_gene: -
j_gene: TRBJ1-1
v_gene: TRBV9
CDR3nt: TGTGCCAGCAGCCCCCGCGGATTCGGAGCTTTCTTT
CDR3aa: CASSPRGFGAFF

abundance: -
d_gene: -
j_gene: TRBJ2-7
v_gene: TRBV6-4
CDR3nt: TGTGCCAGCATCTTTAGCGGATACGATAATTACGAGCAGTACTTC
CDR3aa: CASIFSGYDNYEQYF

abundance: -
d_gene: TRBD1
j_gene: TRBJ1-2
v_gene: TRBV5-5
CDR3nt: TGTGCCAGCAGCTCACACCAATATATTACCGCCTCAGGGGGTGGCTACACCTTC
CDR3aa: CASSSHQYITASGGGYTF

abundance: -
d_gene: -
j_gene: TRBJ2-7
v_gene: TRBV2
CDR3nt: TGTGCCAGCAGGATAGGCCCCGCCGGCGAGCAGTACTTC
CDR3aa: CASRIGPAGEQYF

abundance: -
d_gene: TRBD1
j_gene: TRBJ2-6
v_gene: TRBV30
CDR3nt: TGTGCCTGGAGTACTCCTGACAGGGGCCGGAGGGCCAACGTCCTGACTTTC
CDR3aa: CAWSTPDRGRRANVLTF

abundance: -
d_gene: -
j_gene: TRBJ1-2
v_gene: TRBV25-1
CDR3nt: TGTGCCAGCAGTGACGACCTCGCCAATGGGGGGAGGATCGGCGGCTACACCTTC
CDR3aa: CASSDDLANGGRIGGYTF

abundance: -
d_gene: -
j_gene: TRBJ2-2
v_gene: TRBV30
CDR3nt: TGTGCCTGGAATCTAGGGTACGCCGGGGAGCTGTTTTTT
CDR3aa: CAWNLGYAGELFF

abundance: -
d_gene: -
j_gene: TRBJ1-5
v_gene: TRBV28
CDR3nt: TGTGCCAGCAGCCGGATGGGACTGCTGGTCGGTCAGCCCCAGCATTTT
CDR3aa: CASSRMGLLVGQPQHF

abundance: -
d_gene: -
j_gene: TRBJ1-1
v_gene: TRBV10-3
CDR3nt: TGTGCCATCAGGTCCAGGGACACTGAAGCTTTCTTT
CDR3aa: CAIRSRDTEAFF

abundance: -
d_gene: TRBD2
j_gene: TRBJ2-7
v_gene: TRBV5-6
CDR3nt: TGTGCCAGCAGCCCCGGGACTAGCGTGTACGAGCAGTACTTC
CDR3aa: CASSPGTSVYEQYF

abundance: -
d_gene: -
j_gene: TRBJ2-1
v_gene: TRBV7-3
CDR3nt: TGTGCCAGCAGCCCCAGGAGGGGCGGCTACAATGAGCAGTTCTTC
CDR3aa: CASSPRRGGYNEQFF

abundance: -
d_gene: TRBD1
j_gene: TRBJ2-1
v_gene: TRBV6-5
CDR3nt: TGTGCCAGCAGTTACTCCACAGGGGAGTTCTACAATGAGCAGTTCTTC
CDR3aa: CASSYSTGEFYNEQFF